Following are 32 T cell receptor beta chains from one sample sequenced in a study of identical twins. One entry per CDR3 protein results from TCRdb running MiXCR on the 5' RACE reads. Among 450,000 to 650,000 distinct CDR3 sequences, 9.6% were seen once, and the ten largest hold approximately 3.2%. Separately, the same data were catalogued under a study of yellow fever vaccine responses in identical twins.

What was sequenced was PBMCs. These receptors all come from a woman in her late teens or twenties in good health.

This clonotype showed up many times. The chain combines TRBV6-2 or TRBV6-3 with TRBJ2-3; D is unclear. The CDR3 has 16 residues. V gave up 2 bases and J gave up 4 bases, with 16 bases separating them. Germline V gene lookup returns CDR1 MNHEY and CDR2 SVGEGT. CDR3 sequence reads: CASSYSEPRASDTQYF. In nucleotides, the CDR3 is TGTGCCAGCAGTTACAGCGAGCCTAGAGCCTCAGATACGCAGTATTTT.

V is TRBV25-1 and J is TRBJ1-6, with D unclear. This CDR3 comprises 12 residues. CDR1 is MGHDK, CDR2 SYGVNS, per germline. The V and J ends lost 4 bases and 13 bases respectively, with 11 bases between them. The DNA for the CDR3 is TGTGCCAGCAGTGGCGGAGGTGTGCCCCTCCACTTT. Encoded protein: CASSGGGVPLHF.

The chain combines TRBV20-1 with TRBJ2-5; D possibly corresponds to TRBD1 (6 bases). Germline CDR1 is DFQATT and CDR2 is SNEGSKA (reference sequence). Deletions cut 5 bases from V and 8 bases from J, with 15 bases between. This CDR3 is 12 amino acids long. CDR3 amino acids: CSAAQGPLTQYF. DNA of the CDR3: TGCAGTGCTGCACAGGGCCCGCTTACCCAGTACTTC.

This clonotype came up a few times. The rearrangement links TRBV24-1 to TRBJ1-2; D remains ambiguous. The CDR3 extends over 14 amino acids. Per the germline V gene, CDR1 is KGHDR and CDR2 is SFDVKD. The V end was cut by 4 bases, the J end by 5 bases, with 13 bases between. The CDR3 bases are TGTGCCACCAGTGACCAAAAAACGCCGTATGGCTACACCTTC. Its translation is CATSDQKTPYGYTF.

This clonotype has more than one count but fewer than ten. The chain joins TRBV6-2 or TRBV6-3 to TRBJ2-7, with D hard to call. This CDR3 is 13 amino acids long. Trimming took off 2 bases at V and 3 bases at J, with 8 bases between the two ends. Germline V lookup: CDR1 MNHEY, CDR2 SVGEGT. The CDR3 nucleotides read TGTGCCAGCAGTTACGCAGACTTCTACGAGCAGTACTTC. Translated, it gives CASSYADFYEQYF.

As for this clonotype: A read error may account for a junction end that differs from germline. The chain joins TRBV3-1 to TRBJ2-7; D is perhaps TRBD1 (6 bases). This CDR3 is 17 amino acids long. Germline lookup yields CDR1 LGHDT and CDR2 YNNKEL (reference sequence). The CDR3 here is CACSQDPKAGQPYEQYF. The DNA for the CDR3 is TGTGCCTGCAGCCAAGATCCGAAGGCCGGACAGCCCTACGAGCAGTACTTC.

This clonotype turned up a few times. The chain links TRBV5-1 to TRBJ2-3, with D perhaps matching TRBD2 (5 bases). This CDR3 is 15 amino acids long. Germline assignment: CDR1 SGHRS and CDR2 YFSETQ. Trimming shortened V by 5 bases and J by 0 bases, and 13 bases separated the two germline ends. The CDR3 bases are TGCGCCAGCAGGCTCCACAGAGGGAGCACAGATACGCAGTATTTT. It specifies CASRLHRGSTDTQYF.

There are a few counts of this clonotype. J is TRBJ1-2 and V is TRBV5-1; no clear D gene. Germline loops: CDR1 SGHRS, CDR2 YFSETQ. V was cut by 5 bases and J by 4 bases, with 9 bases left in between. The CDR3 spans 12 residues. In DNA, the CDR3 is TGCGCCAGCAGGGCCGGGATCTATGGCTACACCTTC. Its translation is CASRAGIYGYTF.

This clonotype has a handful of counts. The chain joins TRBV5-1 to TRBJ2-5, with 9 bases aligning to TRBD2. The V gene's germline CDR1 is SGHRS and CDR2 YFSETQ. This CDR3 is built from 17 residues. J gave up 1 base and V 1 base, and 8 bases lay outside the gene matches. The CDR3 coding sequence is TGCGCCAGCAGCTTGAACAAGGCGGGAGGGCCCCAAGAGACCCAGTACTTC. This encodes CASSLNKAGGPQETQYF. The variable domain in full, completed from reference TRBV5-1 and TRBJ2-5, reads KAGVTQTPRYLIKTRGQQVTLSCSPISGHRSVSWYQQTPGQGLQFLFEYFSETQRNKGNFPGRFSGRQFSNSRSEMNVSTLELGDSALYLCASSLNKAGGPQETQYFGPGTRLLVL.

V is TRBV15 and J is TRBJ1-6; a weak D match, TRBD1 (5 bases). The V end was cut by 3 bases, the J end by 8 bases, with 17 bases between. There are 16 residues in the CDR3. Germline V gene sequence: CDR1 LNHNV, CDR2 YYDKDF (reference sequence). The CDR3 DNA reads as TGTGCCACCAGCAGGAATAGGGGATCCGGGCATTCACCCCTCCACTTT. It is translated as CATSRNRGSGHSPLHF.

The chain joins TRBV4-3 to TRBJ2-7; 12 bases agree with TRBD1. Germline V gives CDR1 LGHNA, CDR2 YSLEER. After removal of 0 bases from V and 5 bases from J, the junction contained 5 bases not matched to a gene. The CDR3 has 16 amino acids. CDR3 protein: CASSQEAGTGGHEQYF. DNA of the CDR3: TGCGCCAGCAGCCAAGAAGCAGGGACAGGGGGCCACGAGCAGTACTTC.

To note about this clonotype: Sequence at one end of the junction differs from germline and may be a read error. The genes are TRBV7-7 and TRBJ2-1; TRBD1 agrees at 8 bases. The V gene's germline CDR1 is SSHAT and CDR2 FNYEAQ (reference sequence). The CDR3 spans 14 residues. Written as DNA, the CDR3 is TGTGCTAGCAGCTTACAGGGGGTCTGGAATGAGCAGTTCTTC. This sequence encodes CASSLQGVWNEQFF.

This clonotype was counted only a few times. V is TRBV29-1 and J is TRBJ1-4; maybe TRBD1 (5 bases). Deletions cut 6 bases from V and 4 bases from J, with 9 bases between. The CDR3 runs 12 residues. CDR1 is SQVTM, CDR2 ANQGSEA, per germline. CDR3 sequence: CSVGTVNEKLFF. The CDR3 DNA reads TGCAGCGTCGGGACCGTTAATGAAAAACTGTTTTTT.

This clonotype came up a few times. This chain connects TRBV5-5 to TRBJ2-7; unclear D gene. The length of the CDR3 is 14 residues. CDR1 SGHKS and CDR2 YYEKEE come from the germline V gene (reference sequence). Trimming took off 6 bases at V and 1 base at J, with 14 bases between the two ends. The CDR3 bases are TGTGCCAGCACCTATTTGGCAGATTCCTACGAGCAGTACTTC. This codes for CASTYLADSYEQYF.

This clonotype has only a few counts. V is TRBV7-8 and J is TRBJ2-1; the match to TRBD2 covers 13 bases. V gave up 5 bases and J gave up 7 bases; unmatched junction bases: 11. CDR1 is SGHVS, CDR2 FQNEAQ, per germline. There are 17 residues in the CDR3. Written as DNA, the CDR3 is TGTGCCAGCAGCACACACGCGGGACTAGCGGGGAAAAATGAGCAGTTCTTC. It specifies CASSTHAGLAGKNEQFF.

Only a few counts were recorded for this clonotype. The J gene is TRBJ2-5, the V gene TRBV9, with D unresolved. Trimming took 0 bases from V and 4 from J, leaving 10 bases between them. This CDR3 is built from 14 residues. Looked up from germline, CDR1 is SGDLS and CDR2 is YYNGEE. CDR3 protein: CASSVEGLGETQYF. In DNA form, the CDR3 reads TGTGCCAGCAGCGTAGAGGGCTTAGGAGAGACCCAGTACTTC.

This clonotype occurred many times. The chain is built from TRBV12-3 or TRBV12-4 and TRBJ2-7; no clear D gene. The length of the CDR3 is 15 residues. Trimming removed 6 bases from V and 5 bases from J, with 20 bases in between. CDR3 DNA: TGTGCCAGCAGCCCCTTTGGGTCGTCCCGGAACGAGCAGTACTTC. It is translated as CASSPFGSSRNEQYF.

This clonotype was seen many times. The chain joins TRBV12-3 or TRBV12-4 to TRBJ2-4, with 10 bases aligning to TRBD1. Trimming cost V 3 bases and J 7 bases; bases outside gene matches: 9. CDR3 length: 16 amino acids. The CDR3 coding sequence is TGTGCCAGCAGTTTGGAGTCCGGGACAGGGGCGAACATTCAGTACTTC. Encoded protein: CASSLESGTGANIQYF.

CDR3 coding DNA: TGTGCCAGCAGCCAGACGGGACCAAACACTGAAGCTTTCTTT. This translates into CASSQTGPNTEAFF. This chain connects TRBV6-1 to TRBJ1-1; D perhaps matches TRBD1 (5 bases). CDR3 length: 14 amino acids. Germline V CDR1 and CDR2: MNHNS, SASEGT. Trimming took 6 bases from V and 2 from J, leaving 13 bases between them.

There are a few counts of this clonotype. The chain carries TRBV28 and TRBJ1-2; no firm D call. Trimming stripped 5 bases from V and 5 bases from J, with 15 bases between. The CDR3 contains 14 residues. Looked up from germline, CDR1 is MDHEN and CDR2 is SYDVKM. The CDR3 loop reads CASSPSLGWYGYTF. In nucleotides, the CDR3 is TGTGCCAGCAGTCCCTCCTTAGGTTGGTATGGCTACACCTTC.

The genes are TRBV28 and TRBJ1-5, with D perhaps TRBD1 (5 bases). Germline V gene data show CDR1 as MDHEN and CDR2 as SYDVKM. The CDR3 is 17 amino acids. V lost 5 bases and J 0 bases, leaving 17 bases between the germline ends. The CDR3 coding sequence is TGTGCCAGCAGTCCACGGACATGGGGCAATAGCAATCAGCCCCAGCATTTT. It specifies CASSPRTWGNSNQPQHF.

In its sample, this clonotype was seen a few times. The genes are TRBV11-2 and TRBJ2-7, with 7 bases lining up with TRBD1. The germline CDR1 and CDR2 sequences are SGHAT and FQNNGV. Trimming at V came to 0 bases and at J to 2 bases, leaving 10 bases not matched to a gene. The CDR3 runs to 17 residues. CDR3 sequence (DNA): TGTGCCAGCAGCTTAGAACTGACAGGGTATGACCCCTACGAGCAGTACTTC. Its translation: CASSLELTGYDPYEQYF.

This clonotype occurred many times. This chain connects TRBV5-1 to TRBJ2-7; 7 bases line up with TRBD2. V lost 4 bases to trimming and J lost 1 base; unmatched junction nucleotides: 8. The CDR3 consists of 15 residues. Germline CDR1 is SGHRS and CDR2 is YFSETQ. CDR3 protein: CASSLDGRESYEQYF. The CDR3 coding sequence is TGCGCCAGCAGCCTGGACGGGCGGGAGTCCTACGAGCAGTACTTC.

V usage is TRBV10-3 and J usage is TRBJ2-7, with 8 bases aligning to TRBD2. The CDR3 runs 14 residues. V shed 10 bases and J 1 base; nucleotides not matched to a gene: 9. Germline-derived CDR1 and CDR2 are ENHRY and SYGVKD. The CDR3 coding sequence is TGTGCCACGGTAACTAGCGGTTATTCCTACGAGCAGTACTTC. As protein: CATVTSGYSYEQYF.

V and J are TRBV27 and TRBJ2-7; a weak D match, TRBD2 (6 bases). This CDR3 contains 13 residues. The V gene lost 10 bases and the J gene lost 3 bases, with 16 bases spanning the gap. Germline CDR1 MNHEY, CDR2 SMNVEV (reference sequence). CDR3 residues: CATRRAPSYEQYF. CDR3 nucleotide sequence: TGTGCCACCCGGAGGGCCCCCAGCTACGAGCAGTACTTC.

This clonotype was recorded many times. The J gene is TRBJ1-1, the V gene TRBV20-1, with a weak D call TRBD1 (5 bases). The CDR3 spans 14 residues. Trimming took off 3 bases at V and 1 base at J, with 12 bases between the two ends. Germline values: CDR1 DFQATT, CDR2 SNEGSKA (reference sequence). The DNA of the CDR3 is TGCAGTGCTAGGACCGAGGGGTCGAACACTGAAGCTTTCTTT. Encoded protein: CSARTEGSNTEAFF.

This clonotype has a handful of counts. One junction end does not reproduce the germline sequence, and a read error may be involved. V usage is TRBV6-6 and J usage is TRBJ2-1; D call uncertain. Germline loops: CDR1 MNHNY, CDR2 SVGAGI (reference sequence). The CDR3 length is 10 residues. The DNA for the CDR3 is TGTGCCAGCAGTTACACTGAGCAGTTCTTC. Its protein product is CASSYTEQFF.

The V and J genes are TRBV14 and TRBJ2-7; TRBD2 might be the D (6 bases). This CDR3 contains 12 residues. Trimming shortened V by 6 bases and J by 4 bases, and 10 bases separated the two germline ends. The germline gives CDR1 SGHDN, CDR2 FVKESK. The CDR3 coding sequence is TGTGCCAGCAGGGGCGGGGAGTACGAGCAGTACTTC. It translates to CASRGGEYEQYF.

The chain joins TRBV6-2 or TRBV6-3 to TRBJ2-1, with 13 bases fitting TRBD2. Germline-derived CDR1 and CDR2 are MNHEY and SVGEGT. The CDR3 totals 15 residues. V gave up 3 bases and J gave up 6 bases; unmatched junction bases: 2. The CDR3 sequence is CASSYRTSGSNEQFF. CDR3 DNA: TGTGCCAGCAGTTATAGGACTAGCGGGAGCAATGAGCAGTTCTTC.

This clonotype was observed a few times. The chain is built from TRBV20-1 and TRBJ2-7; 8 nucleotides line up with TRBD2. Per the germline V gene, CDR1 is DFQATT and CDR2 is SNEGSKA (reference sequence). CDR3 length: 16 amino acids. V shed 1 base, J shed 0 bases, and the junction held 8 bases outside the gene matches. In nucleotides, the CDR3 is TGCAGTGCTAGAGCCCTAGGGAGCGGGAGCTCCTACGAGCAGTACTTC. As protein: CSARALGSGSSYEQYF.

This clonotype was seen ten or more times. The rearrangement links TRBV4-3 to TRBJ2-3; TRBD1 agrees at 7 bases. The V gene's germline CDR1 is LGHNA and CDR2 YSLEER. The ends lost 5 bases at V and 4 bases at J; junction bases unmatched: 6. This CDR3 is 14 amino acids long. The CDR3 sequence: CASSAGGEADTQYF. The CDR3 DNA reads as TGCGCCAGCAGCGCAGGGGGTGAAGCAGATACGCAGTATTTT.

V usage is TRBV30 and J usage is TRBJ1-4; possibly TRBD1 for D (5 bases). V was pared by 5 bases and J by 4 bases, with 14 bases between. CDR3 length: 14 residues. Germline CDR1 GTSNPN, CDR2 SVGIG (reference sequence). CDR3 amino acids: CAWGGVGGNEKLFF. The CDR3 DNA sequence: TGTGCCTGGGGGGGAGTCGGGGGTAATGAAAAACTGTTTTTT.